These T cell receptor beta chains were read from a single sample in a study of early T cells in non-severe SARS-CoV-2 infection. TCRdb reprocessed the 5' RACE reads via MiXCR and lists one record per CDR3 protein. The sample carries roughly 45,000 distinct CDR3 sequences, 6.2% recorded once. The input for sequencing was whole blood, taken at baseline. These receptors came from an adult who was a healthcare worker with PCR-confirmed SARS-CoV-2 infection or an uninfected control (not recorded which). CDR3s include the opening cysteine and the closing phenylalanine or tryptophan. The order of the fields is CDR3 protein, CDR3 DNA, clone size, J gene, D gene, V gene. The D gene is left open where the match is weak. A clone size is listed for some rows: how often the clone was seen (once, few, many), or a class if it is expanded.

CDR3: CASSEGTGIYGYTF; DNA: TGTGCCAGCAGCGAGGGGACAGGGATCTATGGCTACACCTTC; size: many; J: TRBJ1-2; D: TRBD1; V: TRBV7-2
CDR3: CSVGVSSGNTIYF; DNA: TGCAGCGTTGGAGTTAGCTCTGGAAACACCATATATTTT; size: -; J: TRBJ1-3; D: -; V: TRBV29-1
CDR3: CASSLGAEGGELFF; DNA: TGTGCCAGCAGTTTGGGGGCCGAGGGCGGGGAGCTGTTTTTT; size: -; J: TRBJ2-2; D: -; V: TRBV12-3/TRBV12-4
CDR3: CASSKVGTRNGYTF; DNA: TGTGCCAGCAGCAAAGTGGGGACACGGAATGGCTACACCTTC; size: once; J: TRBJ1-2; D: -; V: TRBV21-1
CDR3: CASNSPGQGRYEQYF; DNA: TGTGCCAGCAACTCGCCGGGACAAGGTCGATACGAGCAGTACTTC; size: medium-sized; J: TRBJ2-7; D: -; V: TRBV27
CDR3: CASSQVRLAAYNEQFF; DNA: TGTGCCAGCAGCCAAGTCCGACTAGCTGCCTACAATGAGCAGTTCTTC; size: few; J: TRBJ2-1; D: TRBD2; V: TRBV14
CDR3: CASSPVGLGVIMNTEAFF; DNA: TGTGCCAGCAGTCCCGTGGGGCTGGGGGTCATTATGAACACTGAAGCTTTCTTT; size: many; J: TRBJ1-1; D: -; V: TRBV12-3/TRBV12-4
CDR3: CASSRGTDTQYF; DNA: TGTGCCAGCAGCCGGGGCACAGATACGCAGTATTTT; size: medium-sized; J: TRBJ2-3; D: -; V: TRBV7-9
CDR3: CASSQDLIGSGNTIYF; DNA: TGCGCCAGCAGCCAAGATCTCATCGGCTCTGGAAACACCATATATTTT; size: many; J: TRBJ1-3; D: -; V: TRBV4-3
CDR3: CASSLEGWNTEAFF; DNA: TGTGCCAGCAGCTTAGAGGGGTGGAACACTGAAGCTTTCTTT; size: many; J: TRBJ1-1; D: -; V: TRBV7-9
CDR3: CASSPGRQETQYF; DNA: TGTGCCAGCTCACCGGGCAGGCAAGAGACCCAGTACTTC; size: -; J: TRBJ2-5; D: -; V: TRBV18
CDR3: CSARTEVLNTEAFF; DNA: TGCAGTGCTAGGACAGAAGTTTTGAACACTGAAGCTTTCTTT; size: large; J: TRBJ1-1; D: -; V: TRBV20-1
CDR3: CASSQDPGGRTEAFF; DNA: TGTGCCAGCAGCCAAGACCCCGGCGGGCGCACTGAAGCTTTCTTT; size: few; J: TRBJ1-1; D: -; V: TRBV14
CDR3: CASSHISSYEQYF; DNA: TGCGCCAGCAGCCACATCAGCTCCTACGAGCAGTACTTC; size: few; J: TRBJ2-7; D: -; V: TRBV4-1
CDR3: CASSQIRSGVSYEQYF; DNA: TGTGCCAGCAGCCAGATCCGCAGCGGGGTATCCTACGAGCAGTACTTC; size: -; J: TRBJ2-7; D: TRBD2; V: TRBV3-1
CDR3: CASRSTLGQNNQPQHF; DNA: TGTGCCAGCCGATCCACCTTAGGACAGAATAATCAGCCCCAGCATTTT; size: -; J: TRBJ1-5; D: -; V: TRBV27
CDR3: CASRPRTSTGELFF; DNA: TGTGCCAGCAGGCCGCGGACTAGCACCGGGGAGCTGTTTTTT; size: -; J: TRBJ2-2; D: TRBD2; V: TRBV28
CDR3: CATQGLAGGNEQFF; DNA: TGTGCCACTCAAGGGTTAGCGGGAGGCAATGAGCAGTTCTTC; size: -; J: TRBJ2-1; D: TRBD2; V: TRBV24-1
CDR3: CSVEGRDTQYF; DNA: TGCAGCGTTGAAGGCAGGGATACGCAGTATTTT; size: -; J: TRBJ2-3; D: -; V: TRBV29-1
CDR3: CSVDGQPLYNEQFF; DNA: TGCAGCGTTGACGGGCAGCCTTTATACAATGAGCAGTTCTTC; size: -; J: TRBJ2-1; D: -; V: TRBV29-1
CDR3: CSATAGYEKLFF; DNA: TGCAGTGCTACGGCAGGTTATGAAAAACTGTTTTTT; size: many; J: TRBJ1-4; D: -; V: TRBV20-1
CDR3: CASRDTNQPQHF; DNA: TGTGCCAGTAGGGACACTAATCAGCCCCAGCATTTT; size: many; J: TRBJ1-5; D: -; V: TRBV19
CDR3: CASRPRGSRAYEQYF; DNA: TGTGCCAGCAGGCCAAGGGGGAGTAGGGCCTACGAGCAGTACTTC; size: few; J: TRBJ2-7; D: -; V: TRBV2
CDR3: CSAPGLAGFNEQFF; DNA: TGCAGTGCCCCGGGACTAGCGGGATTCAATGAGCAGTTCTTC; size: many; J: TRBJ2-1; D: TRBD2; V: TRBV20-1
CDR3: CASSLDGQAAYGYTF; DNA: TGCGCCAGCAGCTTGGACGGACAGGCGGCCTATGGCTACACCTTC; size: many; J: TRBJ1-2; D: TRBD1; V: TRBV5-1
CDR3: CSAPSSPGQYNSPLHF; DNA: TGCAGTGCCCCGTCCTCACCGGGACAGTATAATTCACCCCTCCACTTT; size: many; J: TRBJ1-6; D: TRBD1; V: TRBV20-1
CDR3: CASSHGQGPYEQYF; DNA: TGTGCCAGCAGTCACGGACAGGGGCCCTACGAGCAGTACTTC; size: many; J: TRBJ2-7; D: TRBD1; V: TRBV6-5
CDR3: CASSFPGQGKDEQFF; DNA: TGTGCCAGCAGCTTTCCGGGACAGGGGAAGGATGAGCAGTTCTTC; size: -; J: TRBJ2-1; D: TRBD1; V: TRBV11-2
CDR3: CSVGGYEQFF; DNA: TGCAGCGTTGGGGGCTATGAGCAGTTCTTC; size: many; J: TRBJ2-1; D: -; V: TRBV29-1
CDR3: CASSVEETQYF; DNA: TGTGCCAGCAGCGTGGAAGAGACCCAGTACTTC; size: few; J: TRBJ2-5; D: -; V: TRBV12-3/TRBV12-4
CDR3: CASSPRSWEEAQPQHF; DNA: TGTGCCAGCAGCCCCCGGAGTTGGGAGGAAGCACAGCCCCAGCATTTT; size: many; J: TRBJ1-5; D: -; V: TRBV7-9
CDR3: CASSLARIAGVSGEQFF; DNA: TGTGCCAGCAGCTTAGCGAGGATAGCGGGAGTATCTGGTGAGCAGTTCTTC; size: medium-sized; J: TRBJ2-1; D: TRBD2; V: TRBV7-9
CDR3: CASSHQGSTDTQYF; DNA: TGCGCCAGCAGCCACCAAGGGAGCACAGATACGCAGTATTTT; size: few; J: TRBJ2-3; D: -; V: TRBV5-1
CDR3: CSVAENTEAFF; DNA: TGCAGCGTTGCGGAGAACACTGAAGCTTTCTTT; size: many; J: TRBJ1-1; D: -; V: TRBV29-1
CDR3: CASSLLAGGSDDQFF; DNA: TGCGCCAGCAGCTTGTTGGCGGGAGGATCGGATGATCAGTTCTTC; size: many; J: TRBJ2-1; D: TRBD2; V: TRBV5-1
CDR3: CASSLEQGVSYNEQFF; DNA: TGTGCCAGCAGCTTGGAACAGGGGGTCTCCTACAATGAGCAGTTCTTC; size: -; J: TRBJ2-1; D: TRBD1; V: TRBV5-5
CDR3: CASWTSGRVTYNEQFF; DNA: TGTGCCTCATGGACTAGCGGGAGGGTAACCTACAATGAGCAGTTCTTC; size: few; J: TRBJ2-1; D: TRBD2; V: TRBV2
CDR3: CASSPTGQGLNSPLHF; DNA: TGTGCCAGCAGCCCAACTGGACAGGGGCTGAATTCACCCCTCCACTTT; size: many; J: TRBJ1-6; D: TRBD1; V: TRBV9
CDR3: CASNPGSYEQYF; DNA: TGTGCCAGCAACCCTGGCTCCTACGAGCAGTACTTC; size: -; J: TRBJ2-7; D: -; V: TRBV28
CDR3: CASTPGVSEQYF; DNA: TGTGCCAGCACCCCTGGCGTGAGCGAGCAGTACTTC; size: few; J: TRBJ2-7; D: -; V: TRBV21-1
CDR3: CASSLGVGQSLFF; DNA: TGTGCCAGCAGTTTAGGCGTGGGACAGAGTCTGTTTTTT; size: -; J: TRBJ1-4; D: TRBD1; V: TRBV12-3/TRBV12-4
CDR3: CAITPQRAREQYF; DNA: TGTGCCATCACCCCCCAGAGGGCGAGGGAGCAGTACTTC; size: many; J: TRBJ2-7; D: -; V: TRBV10-3
CDR3: CASSLLMGLTQYF; DNA: TGTGCCAGCAGCTTACTAATGGGATTAACCCAGTACTTC; size: few; J: TRBJ2-5; D: -; V: TRBV7-3
CDR3: CASSSPVRGTSGHTGELFF; DNA: TGTGCCAGCAGCTCCCCGGTTAGGGGGACTAGCGGGCACACCGGGGAGCTGTTTTTT; size: many; J: TRBJ2-2; D: TRBD2; V: TRBV7-6
CDR3: CASSTSPQAYGYTF; DNA: TGCGCCAGCAGCACGTCACCCCAAGCCTATGGCTACACCTTC; size: many; J: TRBJ1-2; D: -; V: TRBV5-1
CDR3: CASSLGLAGVDNEQFF; DNA: TGCGCCAGCAGCCTAGGACTAGCGGGAGTAGACAATGAGCAGTTCTTC; size: -; J: TRBJ2-1; D: TRBD2; V: TRBV4-1
CDR3: CASSNRDSYGYTF; DNA: TGCGCCAGCAGCAACCGGGACAGCTATGGCTACACCTTC; size: few; J: TRBJ1-2; D: TRBD1; V: TRBV5-1
CDR3: CASKGLTSGRRDTQYF; DNA: TGTGCCAGTAAGGGGTTAACTAGCGGGAGGAGAGATACGCAGTATTTT; size: -; J: TRBJ2-3; D: TRBD2; V: TRBV19
CDR3: CSATGSNQPQHF; DNA: TGCAGCGCTACAGGGAGTAATCAGCCCCAGCATTTT; size: -; J: TRBJ1-5; D: -; V: TRBV29-1
CDR3: CSVEQGSEQYF; DNA: TGCAGCGTTGAACAGGGTAGCGAGCAGTACTTC; size: many; J: TRBJ2-7; D: -; V: TRBV29-1
CDR3: CASSLWGTGYEAFF; DNA: TGTGCCAGCAGTTTATGGGGGACAGGGTATGAAGCTTTCTTT; size: few; J: TRBJ1-1; D: TRBD1; V: TRBV28
CDR3: CSAGAGGSSRTDTQYF; DNA: TGCAGTGCTGGAGCTGGCGGGAGCTCCCGCACAGATACGCAGTATTTT; size: few; J: TRBJ2-3; D: TRBD2; V: TRBV20-1
CDR3: CAISGSGGHEQYF; DNA: TGTGCCATCAGCGGAAGCGGAGGCCACGAGCAGTACTTC; size: few; J: TRBJ2-7; D: -; V: TRBV10-3
CDR3: CASSPWRGGIQETQYF; DNA: TGTGCCAGCAGTCCCTGGCGAGGGGGGATTCAGGAGACCCAGTACTTC; size: -; J: TRBJ2-5; D: -; V: TRBV27
CDR3: CASSLRPSTEKLFF; DNA: TGTGCCAGCAGCCTTCGACCCTCTACCGAAAAACTGTTTTTT; size: many; J: TRBJ1-4; D: -; V: TRBV7-6
CDR3: CASSFGAGGRRYEQYF; DNA: TGTGCCAGCAGTTTTGGTGCCGGGGGGCGTCGCTACGAGCAGTACTTC; size: few; J: TRBJ2-7; D: -; V: TRBV27
CDR3: CASRPRRIVFYNEQFF; DNA: TGTGCCAGCAGACCCAGACGCATCGTTTTCTACAATGAGCAGTTCTTC; size: many; J: TRBJ2-1; D: -; V: TRBV28